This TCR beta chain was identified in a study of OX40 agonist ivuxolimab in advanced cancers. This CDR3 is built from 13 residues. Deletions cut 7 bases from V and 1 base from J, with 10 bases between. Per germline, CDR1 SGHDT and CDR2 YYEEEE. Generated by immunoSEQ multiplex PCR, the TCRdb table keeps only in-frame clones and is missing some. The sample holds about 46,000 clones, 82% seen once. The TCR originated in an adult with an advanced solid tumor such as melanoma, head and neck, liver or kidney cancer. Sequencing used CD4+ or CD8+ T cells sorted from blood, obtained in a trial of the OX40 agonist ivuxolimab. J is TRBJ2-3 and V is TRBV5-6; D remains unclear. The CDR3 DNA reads TGTGCCAGCGTTCCCCAGGGCACAGATACGCAGTATTTT. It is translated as CASVPQGTDTQYF. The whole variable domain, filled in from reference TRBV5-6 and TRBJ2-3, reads DAGVTQSPTHLIKTRGQQVTLRCSPKSGHDTVSWYQQALGQGPQFIFQYYEEEERQRGNFPDRFSGHQFPNYSSELNVNALLLGDSALYLCASVPQGTDTQYFGPGTRLTVL.